This TCR beta chain appears in the sequencing data of a study of cytomegalovirus exposure and HLA in healthy donors (TCRdb year 2017). Context from the whole study: In an earlier analysis of fewer than 750 of the donors, around 300 Gb of sequence data and 90 million to 120 million unique TCR beta sequences from roughly 190 million T cells were reported. A separate validation cohort of 90 to 150 different subjects was used in addition to the 666-subject first cohort. The study combined high-throughput TCR immunosequencing, statistical association of individual TCRs with disease status, and machine learning to predict cytomegalovirus infection status. The number of typed donors differed by locus: about 620-640 for A, B, C, DRB1 and DQB1; approximately 520 for DQA1; around 610 for DPA1; and roughly 450 for DPB1. Roughly 300 gigabases of sequencing data and tens of millions of unique TCR sequences were included in an early release covering about 700 HLA-typed donors. In an earlier analysis of 500 to 650 of the donors, high-throughput TCR beta sequencing was used to judge whether each TCR beta V gene segment behaved as functional or pseudogenic. A later genetic analysis used genome-wide SNP genotypes for about 60% of the roughly 700 donors, treating that subset as a discovery cohort. Among the roughly 380 genotyped donors, about 85% belonged to the genetic ancestry cluster associated with self-reported Caucasian donors. The study was designed to test whether signatures of past pathogen exposure could be identified by cataloging public T cell receptors. Both class I and class II loci were covered by HLA typing, at four-digit resolution. Among several hundred genotyped donors of the cohort, an average of around 240,000 unique TCR beta nucleotide sequences was sequenced per donor, of which about 20% were non-productive. Roughly five DR-DQ haplotypes were treated as single units for association and clustering because of strong linkage in the cohort. Donor age, sex, ethnicity and CMV serostatus were collected together with the repertoire data. To study patterns of TCR occurrence, a later analysis re-analyzed previously published TCR beta repertoires from just over 650 donors and added high-resolution HLA genotyping. The later analysis used no new phenotypic data to find candidate immune exposures, relying instead on TCR beta sequences and their occurrence across donors. All discovery cohort repertoires had been generated using a single sequencing platform. The T cell repertoires of under 700 subjects were profiled by immunosequencing and related to cytomegalovirus serostatus. The paper as a whole reports these results and caveats: A later analysis found that HLA-associated TCR beta chains were more clonally expanded and had lower generation probabilities than equally common non-associated chains. In a later genetic analysis, a missense DCLRE1C variant was associated with V-gene and J-gene trimming of TCR beta chains, and the association was replicated in an independent cohort. Several of the top co-occurrence clusters appeared to be linked to parvovirus B19, influenza, CMV and Epstein-Barr virus, according to a later analysis. Strong co-occurrence of HLA alleles, especially DR and DQ, made assigning TCR associations to individual alleles difficult. The study gave a list of 150 to 200 TCR beta chains associated with cytomegalovirus. Linkage disequilibrium might explain the correlated functional status among segregating V segments, but an unknown experimental factor could not be excluded. A further reported finding was that TCR beta sequences accurately predicted the HLA-A and HLA-B alleles for most subjects in the first cohort. At a false discovery rate of 0.05, a later analysis linked roughly 17,000 TCR beta sequences to specific HLA alleles. Immune exposure information for the cohort was limited to CMV serostatus. Most CMV-associated TCR beta chains appeared to be HLA-restricted in a later analysis, and the HLA associations seemed to be driven largely by CMV exposure. The sequencing pipeline was judged likely to have produced a cluster of highly shared sequence variants as a technical artifact. A later genetic analysis reported fewer N-insertions in productive TCRs among donors in an Asian-associated ancestry cluster than the roughly 700-donor mean. In vitro tests confirmed that a few of the cytomegalovirus-associated TCR beta chains recognize cytomegalovirus antigens. This cohort had only TCR beta chains sequenced, and the lack of alpha or paired-chain data limited which features could be detected. Some IMGT-functional V segments, including TRBV6-2 and TRBV6-3, could not be told apart with the 87-base-pair reads, so those segments were excluded. Sequencing depth was assumed to be roughly uniform across donors in the presence/absence analyses, though that assumption may not hold. In both the original and validation cohorts, the classifier was reported to diagnose cytomegalovirus status with high specificity and sensitivity. Because HLA typing was missing for some donors at each locus, association tests included only the typed subset. Most TCR sequences were observed very rarely across donors, whereas some public TCRs were present in many individuals. Broadly in line with IMGT annotations, most TCR beta V segments showed up in productive rearrangements about 87% or about 30% of the time in an earlier analysis of 450 to 750 of the donors. In a later analysis, the rate of TCR association differed among HLA loci, with DRB1 alleles having the most associated TCRs and HLA-C alleles having the fewest. It was suggested by the authors that the approach could potentially be generalized to other disease states and immunological phenotypes. Because counts were too low, about 17 rarely observed V segments, including chromosome 9 orphons, were excluded from the earlier analysis of around 590 of the donors.

Regarding this clone: Its antigen is currently not known. Per-base quality was not reported, and no clone a single base away is much larger than it.

Libraries were prepared through the immunoSEQ multiplex PCR assay. For the multiplex PCR, a mixture combining 60 forward primers for TCR Vbeta segments and 13 reverse primers for TCR Jbeta segments was used. A multiplex PCR assay on genomic DNA amplified the CDR3 region of rearranged TCR beta genes. The amplified TCR beta libraries were sequenced on the Illumina HiSeq System as 87-base-pair reads. The authors processed their data as follows. In a later analysis, some 80 million unique TCR beta chains were counted across the 500 to 700 repertoires, and approximately 9.9 million of these chains were shared by at least two donors. Raw reads were error-corrected and collapsed into unique sequences with a nearest-neighbor algorithm that merged closely related sequences to remove PCR and sequencing errors. V, D and J gene segments were assigned by aligning CDR3 sequences to IMGT reference sequences. For a sequence to be retained, a match of at least six nucleotides to both a V gene segment and a J gene segment was required. A rearrangement counted as productive if the CDR3 had no stop codons and remained in frame with V and J, and every other rearrangement counted as non-productive. CDR3 was defined according to IMGT convention as the region running from the second conserved V-encoded cysteine to the conserved J-encoded phenylalanine. The earlier analysis of about 560 of the donors excluded any sequence lacking an unambiguous match to a single V gene segment. An earlier analysis of several hundred of the donors called V segments functional above 56.7% productive rearrangements and segregating when the between-donor standard deviation exceeded 5%. To diagnose cytomegalovirus status from the catalog of TCR beta chain sequences, a statistical classification framework was built. In a later analysis, TCR nucleotide sequences were compared against IMGT/GENE-DB human TR gene sequences so that V and J genes could be assigned. In a later analysis, CDR3 sequences and most-parsimonious VDJ recombination scenarios were assigned using the TCRdist pipeline. In a later analysis, each TCR beta chain was defined by its CDR3 amino acid sequence together with its V-gene family, and reads without a unique V-gene family were excluded. As a way to deal with suspected cross-contamination and a sequencing artifact, a later analysis dropped 450 to 700 nucleotide sequences that were highly shared and had low generation probability. In a later analysis, a clonal expansion index was calculated for each public chain from normalized within-repertoire ranks of inferred template counts. In a later analysis, generation probabilities were computed using a VDJ recombination model fitted to out-of-frame rearrangements, and the results were checked against IGoR. In a later analysis, TCR-TCR, TCR-HLA and TCR-CMV co-occurrence was scored with hypergeometric tests, and a repertoire-size bias correction was applied to TCR pairs. In a later analysis, false discovery rates were estimated by permuting HLA or CMV assignments 20 times. In a later analysis, co-occurring TCRs were grouped with DBSCAN, and TCRdist sequence similarity was added when clustering was performed within HLA-allele-positive subsets. Repertoires with fewer than 30,000 or more than 120,000 public chains were left out of co-occurrence clustering, as were a few repertoires with anomalous nucleotide sharing. In TCRdb, the immuneACCESS table is reduced to in-frame sequences with V and J assigned. These tables do not hold every clone; where another copy was compared, an unresolved V gene accounts for under half, and the others remain unexplained. V and J calls and clone size are as listed in that table; D and trimming were resolved from the DNA. The sample table holds over 150,000 clones, of which roughly 80% were seen once. The ten most abundant clones make up 6% to 7.5% of the sample.

In total, fewer than 750 healthy bone marrow donors made up the cohort. At the time of sampling, every cohort member was nominally healthy, though immune exposures that went unrecorded were likely present. The donor was CMV seropositive and belonged to the group of 250 to 350 seropositive cohort members. Each donor provided a peripheral blood sample, and peripheral blood mononuclear cells were used for TCR beta sequencing. Genomic DNA extraction from the blood cell samples was performed with the Qiagen DNeasy Blood Extraction Kit. CDR3 length: 13 amino acids, cysteine to phenylalanine. The read is trimmed to its CDR3 DNA, 39 bases read in frame from base 1. The germline V gene encodes CDR1 SGDLS and CDR2 YYNGEE. Trimming removed 0 bases from V and 7 bases from J, leaving 7 bases between the germline ends.

Sequenced input: PBMCs. The chain links TRBV9 with TRBJ2-2, with an unclear D gene assignment. The sequence derives from a man aged 25-40 years in good health and CMV-seropositive. Read as DNA, the sequence is TGTGCCAGCAGCGTAGAGCCTGGCGGGGAGCTGTTTTTT. It specifies CASSVEPGGELFF.